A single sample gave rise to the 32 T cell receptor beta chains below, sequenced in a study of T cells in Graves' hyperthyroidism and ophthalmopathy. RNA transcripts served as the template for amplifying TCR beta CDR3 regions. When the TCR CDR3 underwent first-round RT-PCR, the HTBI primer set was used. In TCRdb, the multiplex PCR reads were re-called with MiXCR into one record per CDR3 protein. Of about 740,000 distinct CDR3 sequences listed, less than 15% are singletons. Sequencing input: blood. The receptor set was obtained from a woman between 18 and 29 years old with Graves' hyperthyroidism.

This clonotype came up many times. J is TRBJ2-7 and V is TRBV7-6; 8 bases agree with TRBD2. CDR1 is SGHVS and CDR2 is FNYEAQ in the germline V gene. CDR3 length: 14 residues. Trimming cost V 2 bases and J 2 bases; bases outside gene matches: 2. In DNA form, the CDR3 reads TGTGCCAGCAGCTTACGAGCGGGGGCCTACGAGCAGTACTTC. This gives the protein CASSLRAGAYEQYF.

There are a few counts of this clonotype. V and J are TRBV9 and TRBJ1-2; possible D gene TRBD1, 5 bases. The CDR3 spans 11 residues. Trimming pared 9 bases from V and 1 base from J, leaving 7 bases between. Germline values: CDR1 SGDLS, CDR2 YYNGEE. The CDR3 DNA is TGTGCCACCCAGGGTAACTATGGCTACACCTTC. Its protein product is CATQGNYGYTF.

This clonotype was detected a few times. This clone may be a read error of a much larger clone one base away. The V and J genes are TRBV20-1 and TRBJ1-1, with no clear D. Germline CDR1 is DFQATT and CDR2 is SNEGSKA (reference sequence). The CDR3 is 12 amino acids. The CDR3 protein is CSARRQNTGAFF. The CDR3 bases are TGCAGTGCTAGAAGGCAGAACACTGGAGCTTTCTTT.

The CDR3, as DNA: TGCAGCGTGGCCTACGGCGGGAGTTACGAGCAGTACTTC. Amino acid sequence: CSVAYGGSYEQYF. This chain connects TRBV29-1 to TRBJ2-7; 7 bases match TRBD2. From germline, CDR1 is SQVTM and CDR2 ANQGSEA. The V gene end was trimmed by 6 bases and the J gene end by 4 bases; junction bases not matched to a gene: 9. This CDR3 is 13 amino acids long.

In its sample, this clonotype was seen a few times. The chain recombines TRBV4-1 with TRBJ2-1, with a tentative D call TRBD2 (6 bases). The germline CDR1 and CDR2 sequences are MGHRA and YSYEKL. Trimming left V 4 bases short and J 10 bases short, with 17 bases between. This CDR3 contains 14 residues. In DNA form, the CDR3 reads TGCGCCAGCAGCCCAACCGGGACTTCAGGGGAGCAGTTCTTC. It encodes CASSPTGTSGEQFF.

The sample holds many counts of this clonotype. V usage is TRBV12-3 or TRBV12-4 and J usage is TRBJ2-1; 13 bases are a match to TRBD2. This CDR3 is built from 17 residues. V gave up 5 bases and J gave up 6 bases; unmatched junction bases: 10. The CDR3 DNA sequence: TGTGCCAGCAGTACTGGGACTAGCGGGATAAATTTCAATGAGCAGTTCTTC. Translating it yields CASSTGTSGINFNEQFF.

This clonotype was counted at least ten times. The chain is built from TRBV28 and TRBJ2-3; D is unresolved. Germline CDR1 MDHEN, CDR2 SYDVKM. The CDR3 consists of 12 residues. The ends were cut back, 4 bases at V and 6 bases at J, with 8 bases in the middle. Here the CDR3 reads CASSSFQDTQYF. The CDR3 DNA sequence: TGTGCCAGCAGTTCCTTCCAGGATACGCAGTATTTT.

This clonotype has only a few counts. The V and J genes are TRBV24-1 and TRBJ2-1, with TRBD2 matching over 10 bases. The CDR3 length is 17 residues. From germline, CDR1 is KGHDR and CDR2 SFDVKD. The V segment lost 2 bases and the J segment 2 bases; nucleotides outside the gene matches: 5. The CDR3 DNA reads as TGTGCCACCAGTGATTCCTCTAGCGGGAGAACCTACAATGAGCAGTTCTTC. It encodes CATSDSSSGRTYNEQFF.

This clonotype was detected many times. The CDR3 reads CASNFRGDTGELFF. CDR3 DNA sequence: TGTGCCAGCAATTTCAGAGGGGATACCGGGGAGCTGTTTTTT. The chain carries TRBV7-9 and TRBJ2-2; D may correspond to TRBD1 or TRBD2 (5 bases each). The germline gives CDR1 SEHNR, CDR2 FQNEAQ (reference sequence). This CDR3 is built from 14 residues. V lost 7 bases and J 5 bases, leaving 14 bases between the germline ends.

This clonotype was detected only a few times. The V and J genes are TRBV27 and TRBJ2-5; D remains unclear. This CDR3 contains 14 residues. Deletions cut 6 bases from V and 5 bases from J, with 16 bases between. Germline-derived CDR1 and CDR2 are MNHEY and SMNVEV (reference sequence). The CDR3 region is CASSYPGRFETQYF. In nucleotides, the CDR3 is TGTGCCAGCAGCTACCCGGGCCGATTCGAGACCCAGTACTTC.

In DNA, the CDR3 is TGCAGTGCTAGCCGGGACGGGGGGGGAGAGACCCAGTACTTC. Translated, it gives CSASRDGGGETQYF. The chain links TRBV20-1 to TRBJ2-5; 8 nucleotides align to TRBD2. Germline assignment: CDR1 DFQATT and CDR2 SNEGSKA (reference sequence). The CDR3 consists of 14 residues. With V trimmed by 3 bases and J by 4 bases, 7 bases remained unmatched.

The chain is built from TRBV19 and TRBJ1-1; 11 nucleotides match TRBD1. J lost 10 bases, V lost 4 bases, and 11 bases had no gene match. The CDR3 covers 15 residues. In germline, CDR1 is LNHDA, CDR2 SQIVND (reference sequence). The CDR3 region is CASSTVGQGGAAAFF. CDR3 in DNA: TGTGCCAGTAGTACCGTGGGACAGGGGGGGGCGGCAGCTTTCTTT.

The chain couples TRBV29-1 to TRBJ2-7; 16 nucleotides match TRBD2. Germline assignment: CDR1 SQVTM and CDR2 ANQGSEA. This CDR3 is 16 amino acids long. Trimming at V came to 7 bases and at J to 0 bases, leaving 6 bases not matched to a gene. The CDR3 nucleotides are TGCAGCGCTAGGGGACTAGCGGGAGGGAGCTCCTACGAGCAGTACTTC. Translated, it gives CSARGLAGGSSYEQYF.

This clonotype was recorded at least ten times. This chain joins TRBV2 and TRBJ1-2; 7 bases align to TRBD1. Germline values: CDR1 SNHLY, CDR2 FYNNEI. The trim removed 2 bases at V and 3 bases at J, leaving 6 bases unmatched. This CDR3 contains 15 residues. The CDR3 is CASSELVGGYYGYTF. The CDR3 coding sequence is TGTGCCAGCAGTGAACTTGTAGGGGGCTACTATGGCTACACCTTC.

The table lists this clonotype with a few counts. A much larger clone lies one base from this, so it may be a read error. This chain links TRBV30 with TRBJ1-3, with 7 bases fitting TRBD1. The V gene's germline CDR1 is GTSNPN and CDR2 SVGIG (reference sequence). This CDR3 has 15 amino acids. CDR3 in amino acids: CAWSAATGFGSTIYF. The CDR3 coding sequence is TGTGCCTGGAGTGCCGCGACAGGGTTTGGAAGCACCATATATTTT.

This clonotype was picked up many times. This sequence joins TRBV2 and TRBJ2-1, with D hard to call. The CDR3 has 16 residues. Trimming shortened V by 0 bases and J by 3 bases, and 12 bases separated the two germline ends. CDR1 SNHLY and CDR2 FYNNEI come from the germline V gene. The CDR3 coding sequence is TGTGCCAGCAGTGAAGCGCCGCAAAGGTACTACAATGAGCAGTTCTTC. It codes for CASSEAPQRYYNEQFF.

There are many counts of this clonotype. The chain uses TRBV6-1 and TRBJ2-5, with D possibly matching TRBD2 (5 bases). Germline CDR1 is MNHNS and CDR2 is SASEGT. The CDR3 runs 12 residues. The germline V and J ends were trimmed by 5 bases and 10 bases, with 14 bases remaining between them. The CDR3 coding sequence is TGTGCCAGCAGTTACGACTACACGGTCCAGTACTTC. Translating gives CASSYDYTVQYF.

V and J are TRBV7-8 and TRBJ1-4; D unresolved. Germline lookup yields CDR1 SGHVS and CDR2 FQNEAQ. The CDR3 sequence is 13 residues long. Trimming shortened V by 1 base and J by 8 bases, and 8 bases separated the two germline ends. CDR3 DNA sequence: TGTGCCAGCAGCTTAGTCGCGGGAGAAAAACTGTTTTTT. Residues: CASSLVAGEKLFF.

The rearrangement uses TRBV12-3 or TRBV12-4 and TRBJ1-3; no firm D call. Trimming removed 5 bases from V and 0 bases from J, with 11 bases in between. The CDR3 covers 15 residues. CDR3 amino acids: CASSVYSDSGNTIYF. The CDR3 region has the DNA TGTGCCAGCAGTGTGTACTCTGACTCTGGAAACACCATATATTTT.

The chain's CDR3 is CASSHPTRGSYNEQFF. For the CDR3, the DNA is TGCGCCAGCAGCCACCCAACTAGGGGATCCTACAATGAGCAGTTCTTC. This sequence joins TRBV4-1 and TRBJ2-1; possibly TRBD1 or TRBD2 for D (5 bases each). Between the trimmed V and J ends, which lost 3 bases and 1 base, there was a span of 13 bases. The CDR3 is 16 residues long. Germline loops: CDR1 MGHRA, CDR2 YSYEKL.

CDR3 in amino acids: CASSLVSGGGQETQYF. For the CDR3, the DNA is TGTGCCAGCAGCTTAGTATCAGGGGGGGGCCAAGAGACCCAGTACTTC. This sequence joins TRBV7-9 and TRBJ2-5; D assignment may be TRBD1 or TRBD2 (7 bases each). V lost 1 base and J 1 base, leaving 13 bases between the germline ends. Germline CDR1 SEHNR, CDR2 FQNEAQ (reference sequence). This CDR3 region has 16 residues. Full variable domain (rest looked up from reference TRBV7-9 and TRBJ2-5): DTGVSQNPRHKITKRGQNVTFRCDPISEHNRLYWYRQTLGQGPEFLTYFQNEAQLEKSRLLSDRFSAERPKGSFSTLEIQRTEQGDSAMYLCASSLVSGGGQETQYFGPGTRLLVL.

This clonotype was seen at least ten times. The CDR3 spells CASSTDGRYEQYF. CDR3 in DNA: TGTGCCAGCAGCACCGACGGACGCTACGAGCAGTACTTC. The chain uses TRBV6-2 or TRBV6-3 and TRBJ2-7; D is ambiguous. The CDR3 sequence is 13 residues long. Looked up from germline, CDR1 is MNHEY and CDR2 is SVGEGT. Deletions cut 6 bases from V and 3 bases from J, with 12 bases between.

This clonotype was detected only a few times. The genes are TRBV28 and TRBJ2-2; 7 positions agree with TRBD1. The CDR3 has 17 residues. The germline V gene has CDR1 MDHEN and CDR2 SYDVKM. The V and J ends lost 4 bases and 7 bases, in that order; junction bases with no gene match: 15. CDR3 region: CASSSNTGAAWSGELFF. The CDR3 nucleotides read TGTGCCAGCAGTTCGAATACAGGGGCCGCTTGGAGCGGGGAGCTGTTTTTT.

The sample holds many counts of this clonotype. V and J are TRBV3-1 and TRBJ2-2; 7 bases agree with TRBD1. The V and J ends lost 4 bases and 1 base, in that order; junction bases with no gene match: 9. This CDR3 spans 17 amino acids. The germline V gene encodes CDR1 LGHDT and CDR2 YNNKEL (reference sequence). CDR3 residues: CASSPRTGGENTGELFF. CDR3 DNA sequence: TGTGCCAGCAGCCCCAGGACAGGTGGGGAGAACACCGGGGAGCTGTTTTTT.

The CDR3 is CASSERELTDTQYF. The CDR3, as DNA: TGCGCCAGCAGTGAGAGGGAACTCACAGATACGCAGTATTTT. The V gene is TRBV10-1, the J gene TRBJ2-3; D gene uncertain. The CDR3 has 14 residues. The V gene's germline CDR1 is WNHNN and CDR2 SYGVQD (reference sequence). V lost 2 bases to trimming and J lost 2 bases, with 8 bases between them.

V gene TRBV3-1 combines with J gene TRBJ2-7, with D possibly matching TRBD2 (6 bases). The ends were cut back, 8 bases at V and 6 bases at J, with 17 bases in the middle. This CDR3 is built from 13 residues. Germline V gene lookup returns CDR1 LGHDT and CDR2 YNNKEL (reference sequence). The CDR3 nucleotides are TGTGCCAGCGGGCCGTACGGGAGTAGCGAGCAGTACTTC. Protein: CASGPYGSSEQYF.

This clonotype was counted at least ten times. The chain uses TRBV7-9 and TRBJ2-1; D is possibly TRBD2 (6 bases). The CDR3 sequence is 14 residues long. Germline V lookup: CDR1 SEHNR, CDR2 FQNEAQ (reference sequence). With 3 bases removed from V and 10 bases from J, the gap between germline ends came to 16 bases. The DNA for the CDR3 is TGTGCCAGCAGCTTGAAGCTAGCGATTAAAGAGCAGTTCTTC. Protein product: CASSLKLAIKEQFF.

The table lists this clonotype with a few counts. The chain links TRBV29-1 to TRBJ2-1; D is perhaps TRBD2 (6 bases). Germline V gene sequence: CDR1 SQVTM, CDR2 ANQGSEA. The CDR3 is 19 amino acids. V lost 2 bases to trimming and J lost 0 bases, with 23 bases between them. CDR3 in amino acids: CSVELAKLSGPSSYNEQFF. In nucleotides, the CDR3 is TGCAGCGTTGAACTGGCTAAACTTAGCGGACCGAGCTCCTACAATGAGCAGTTCTTC.

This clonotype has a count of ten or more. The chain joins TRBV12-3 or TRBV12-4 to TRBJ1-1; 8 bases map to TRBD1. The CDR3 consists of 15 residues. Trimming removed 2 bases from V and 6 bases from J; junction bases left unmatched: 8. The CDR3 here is CASSLSFTGGPEAFF. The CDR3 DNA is TGTGCCAGCAGTTTATCTTTTACAGGGGGTCCTGAAGCTTTCTTT.

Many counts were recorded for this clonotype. CDR3 region: CASSSGQHTEAFF. In nucleotides, the CDR3 is TGTGCCAGCAGCTCGGGACAGCACACTGAAGCTTTCTTT. The gene calls are TRBV7-9 and TRBJ1-1; TRBD1 matches at 7 bases. Germline V gene sequence: CDR1 SEHNR, CDR2 FQNEAQ (reference sequence). CDR3 length: 13 residues. The V gene end was trimmed by 4 bases and the J gene end by 3 bases; junction bases not matched to a gene: 2.

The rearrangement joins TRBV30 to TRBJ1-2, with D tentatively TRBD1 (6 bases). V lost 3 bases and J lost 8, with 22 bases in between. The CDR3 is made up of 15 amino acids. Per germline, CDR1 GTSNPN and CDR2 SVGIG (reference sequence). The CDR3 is CAWRPLTGSEVGYTF. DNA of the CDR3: TGTGCCTGGAGGCCTCTTACAGGGAGCGAAGTAGGCTACACCTTC. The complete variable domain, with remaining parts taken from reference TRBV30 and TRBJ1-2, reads SQTIHQWPATLVQPVGSPLSLECTVEGTSNPNLYWYRQAAGRGLQLLFYSVGIGQISSEVPQNLSASRPQDRQFILSSKKLLLSDSGFYLCAWRPLTGSEVGYTFGSGTRLTVV.

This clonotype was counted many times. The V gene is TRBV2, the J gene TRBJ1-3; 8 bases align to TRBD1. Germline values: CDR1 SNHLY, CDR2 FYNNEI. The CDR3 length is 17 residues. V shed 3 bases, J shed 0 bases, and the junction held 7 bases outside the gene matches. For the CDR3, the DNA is TGTGCCAGCAGTGAGGGGACAGGCCTTAGCTCTGGAAACACCATATATTTT. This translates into CASSEGTGLSSGNTIYF.